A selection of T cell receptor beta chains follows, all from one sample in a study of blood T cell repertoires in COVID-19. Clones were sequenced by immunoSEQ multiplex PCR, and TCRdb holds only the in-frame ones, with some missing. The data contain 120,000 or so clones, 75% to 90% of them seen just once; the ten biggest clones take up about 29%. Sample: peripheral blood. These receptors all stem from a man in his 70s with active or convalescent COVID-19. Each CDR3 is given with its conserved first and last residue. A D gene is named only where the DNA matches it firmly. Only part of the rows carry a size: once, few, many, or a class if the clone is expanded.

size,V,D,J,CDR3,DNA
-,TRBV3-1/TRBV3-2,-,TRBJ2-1,CASSLGLFNEQFF,TGTGCCAGCAGCCTGGGCCTATTCAATGAGCAGTTCTTC
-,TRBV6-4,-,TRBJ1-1,CASRRTETNTEAFF,TGTGCCAGCAGGAGGACTGAGACGAACACTGAAGCTTTCTTT
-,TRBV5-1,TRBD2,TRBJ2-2,CATTGTSGTGGELFF,TGCGCCACCACCGGGACTAGCGGGACAGGCGGGGAGCTGTTTTTT
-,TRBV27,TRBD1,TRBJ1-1,CASRTGGTEAFF,TGTGCCAGCAGAACAGGGGGCACTGAAGCTTTCTTT
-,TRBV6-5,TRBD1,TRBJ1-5,CASTLDRGGQPQHF,TGTGCCAGCACCCTGGACAGGGGAGGCCAGCCCCAGCATTTT
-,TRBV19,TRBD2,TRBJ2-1,CASSMGTSGRAPYNEQFF,TGTGCCAGTAGTATGGGGACTAGCGGGAGGGCCCCCTACAATGAGCAGTTCTTC
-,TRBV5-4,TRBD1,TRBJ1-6,CASSRQGQGNSPLHF,TGTGCCAGCAGCCGCCAGGGACAGGGTAATTCACCCCTCCACTTT
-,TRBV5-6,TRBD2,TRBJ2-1,CASSSSGRDNEQFF,TGTGCCAGCAGCTCTAGCGGGAGGGACAATGAGCAGTTCTTC
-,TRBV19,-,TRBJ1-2,CASSKGDARGYTF,TGTGCCAGTAGTAAGGGGGACGCTCGTGGCTACACCTTC
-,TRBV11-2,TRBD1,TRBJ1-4,CASSSTGVTNEKLFF,TGTGCCAGCAGCTCCACAGGGGTAACTAATGAAAAACTGTTTTTT
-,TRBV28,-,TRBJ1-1,CASSLNVPRTEAFF,TGTGCCAGCAGTTTAAACGTCCCGCGGACTGAAGCTTTCTTT
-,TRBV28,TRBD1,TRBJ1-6,CASSLATGVGSPLHF,TGTGCCAGCAGCCTTGCGACAGGGGTAGGATCACCCCTCCACTTT
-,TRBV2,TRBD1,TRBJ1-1,CASNPTGGGTEAFF,TGTGCCAGCAACCCGACAGGGGGAGGCACTGAAGCTTTCTTT
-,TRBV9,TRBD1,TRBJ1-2,CASSATGTGGYDGYTF,TGTGCCAGCAGCGCGACGGGGACAGGGGGTTATGATGGCTACACCTTC
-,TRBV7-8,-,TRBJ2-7,CASSPEGYVGLFTNEQYF,TGTGCCAGCAGCCCGGAGGGTTATGTGGGACTCTTCACCAACGAGCAGTACTTC
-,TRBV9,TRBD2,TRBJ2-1,CASSVRLAGEYNEQFF,TGTGCCAGCAGCGTTCGACTAGCGGGAGAGTACAATGAGCAGTTCTTC
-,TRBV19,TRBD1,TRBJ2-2,CASTLTGAGTGELFF,TGTGCCAGTACCCTGACAGGGGCGGGCACCGGGGAGCTGTTTTTT
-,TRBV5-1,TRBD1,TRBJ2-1,CASSYGTGYNEQFF,TGCGCCAGCAGCTATGGGACAGGATACAATGAGCAGTTCTTC
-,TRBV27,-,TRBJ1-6,CASSLRGEQNSPLHF,TGTGCCAGCAGTTTACGGGGGGAGCAAAATTCACCCCTCCACTTT
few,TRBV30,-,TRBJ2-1,CAWSDTGFSYNEQFF,TGTGCCTGGAGTGATACCGGTTTCTCCTACAATGAGCAGTTCTTC
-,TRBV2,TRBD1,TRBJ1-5,CASSRRPGTGGYQPQHF,TGTGCCAGCAGCAGACGTCCCGGGACAGGGGGCTATCAGCCCCAGCATTTT
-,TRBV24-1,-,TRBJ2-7,CATSDQGRVEQYF,TGTGCCACCAGTGATCAGGGGCGGGTCGAGCAGTACTTC
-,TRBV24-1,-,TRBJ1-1,CATSDTGRGSEAFF,TGTGCCACCAGTGACACAGGACGGGGGTCTGAAGCTTTCTTT
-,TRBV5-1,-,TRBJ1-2,CASSLSRGQNYGYTF,TGCGCCAGCAGCTTAAGTCGAGGACAGAACTATGGCTACACCTTC
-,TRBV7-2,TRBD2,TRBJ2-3,CASSFTGQGLAADTQYF,TGTGCCAGCAGCTTCACCGGGCAGGGACTAGCGGCAGATACGCAGTATTTT
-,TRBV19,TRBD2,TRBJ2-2,CASTPTGLAGGELFF,TGTGCCAGTACCCCAACGGGACTAGCCGGCGGGGAGCTGTTTTTT
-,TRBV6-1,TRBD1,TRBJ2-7,CASAGQGYEQYF,TGTGCCAGCGCGGGACAGGGCTACGAGCAGTACTTC